Listed below are T cell receptor beta chains from one sample, sequenced in a study of blood T cell repertoires in COVID-19. Clones were read by immunoSEQ multiplex PCR, and TCRdb kept only the in-frame ones, dropping some. The repertoire includes more than 70,000 clones, around 89% of them detected once, and approximately 9.7% sits in the top ten. Sequencing used peripheral blood. Every receptor here comes from a human donor in a cohort sampled during active COVID-19. Both conserved end residues are part of each CDR3. The D gene is left open where the match is weak. Clone size appears in some rows only: once, few, many, or a class for an expanded clone.

d_call	clone_size	v_call	j_call	cdr3_aa	cdr3_nt
TRBD2	NA	TRBV5-1	TRBJ2-3	CASSLEGLADTQYF	TGCGCCAGCAGCTTGGAAGGACTAGCAGATACGCAGTATTTT
NA	NA	TRBV2	TRBJ1-2	CASRKQGYYGYTF	TGTGCCAGCAGGAAACAGGGATACTATGGCTACACCTTC
TRBD1	NA	TRBV4-1	TRBJ1-1	CASSQTTGGTEAFF	TGCGCCAGCAGCCAAACCACAGGGGGCACTGAAGCTTTCTTT
NA	once	TRBV30	TRBJ2-5	CAWSRQSKKGAQYF	TGTGCCTGGAGTCGCCAATCGAAGAAGGGGGCCCAGTACTTC
TRBD1	once	TRBV6-5	TRBJ2-3	CASSSPGQRPDTQYF	TGTGCCAGCAGTTCCCCGGGACAGCGACCAGATACGCAGTATTTT
NA	NA	TRBV10-2	TRBJ1-4	CATIDTQGTNEKLFF	TGCGCCACCATCGACACACAGGGAACTAATGAAAAACTGTTTTTT
TRBD1	NA	TRBV7-9	TRBJ1-5	CASSPGTGDQPQHF	TGTGCCAGCAGCCCCGGGACAGGGGACCAGCCCCAGCATTTT
NA	NA	TRBV19	TRBJ1-5	CASSLTHSNQPQHF	TGTGCCAGTAGTTTGACTCATAGCAATCAGCCCCAGCATTTT
NA	once	TRBV5-6	TRBJ2-1	CASIKASGEQFF	TGTGCCAGCATAAAGGCATCCGGGGAGCAGTTCTTC
NA	NA	TRBV29-1	TRBJ2-1	CSVRVAVHEQFF	TGCAGCGTTCGAGTAGCCGTACATGAGCAGTTCTTC
TRBD2	NA	TRBV30	TRBJ2-5	CAWRAGGETQYF	TGTGCCTGGAGGGCGGGGGGAGAGACCCAGTACTTC
NA	few	TRBV30	TRBJ1-3	CAWSLGSGNTIYF	TGTGCCTGGAGTCTAGGGAGTGGAAACACCATATATTTT
TRBD1	NA	TRBV2	TRBJ1-1	CASRVDRLNTEAFF	TGTGCCAGCAGGGTGGACAGGCTGAACACTGAAGCTTTCTTT
NA	NA	TRBV5-1	TRBJ2-7	CASSGGATLDEQYF	TGCGCCAGCAGCGGCGGGGCCACCTTAGACGAGCAGTACTTC
TRBD1	NA	TRBV27	TRBJ2-5	CASSHSDRETQYF	TGTGCCAGCAGTCACTCGGACAGGGAGACCCAGTACTTC
NA	NA	TRBV9	TRBJ1-2	CASSVPGRYGYTF	TGTGCCAGCAGCGTACCAGGGCGCTATGGCTACACCTTC
NA	NA	TRBV27	TRBJ2-7	CASSLSDGIPYEQYF	TGTGCCAGCAGTTTATCAGACGGGATTCCCTACGAGCAGTACTTC
NA	NA	TRBV9	TRBJ2-5	CASSSTGGETQYF	TGTGCCAGCAGCAGTACAGGAGGGGAGACCCAGTACTTC
TRBD1	NA	TRBV30	TRBJ1-2	CAWGGGQGRYNYGYTF	TGTGCCTGGGGGGGCGGACAGGGGCGATATAACTATGGCTACACCTTC
NA	NA	TRBV2	TRBJ2-7	CASSERAGRSSYEQYF	TGTGCCAGCAGTGAACGAGCGGGCCGGAGCTCCTACGAGCAGTACTTC
TRBD1	NA	TRBV28	TRBJ2-7	CASSPTLAGTGHSYEQYF	TGTGCCAGCAGCCCGACCCTGGCCGGGACAGGGCATTCCTACGAGCAGTACTTC
NA	NA	TRBV10-3	TRBJ1-1	CAIRRTANTEAFF	TGTGCCATCAGAAGGACAGCTAACACTGAAGCTTTCTTT
NA	NA	TRBV11-2	TRBJ1-2	CASSLGQALYGYTF	TGTGCCAGCAGCTTAGGGCAGGCGCTCTATGGCTACACCTTC